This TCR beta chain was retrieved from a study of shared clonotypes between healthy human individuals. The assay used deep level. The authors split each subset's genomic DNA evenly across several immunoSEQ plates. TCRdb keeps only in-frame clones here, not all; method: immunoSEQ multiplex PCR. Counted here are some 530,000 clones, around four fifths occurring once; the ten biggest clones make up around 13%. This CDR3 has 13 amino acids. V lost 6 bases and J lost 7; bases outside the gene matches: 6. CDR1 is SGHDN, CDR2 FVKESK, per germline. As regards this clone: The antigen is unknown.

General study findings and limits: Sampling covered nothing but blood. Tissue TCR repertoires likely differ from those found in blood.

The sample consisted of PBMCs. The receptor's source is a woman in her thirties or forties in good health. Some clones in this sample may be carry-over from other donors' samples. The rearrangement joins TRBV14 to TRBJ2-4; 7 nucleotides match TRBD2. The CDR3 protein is CASRPSGGNIQYF. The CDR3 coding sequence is TGTGCCAGCAGACCCTCCGGGGGGAACATTCAGTACTTC.